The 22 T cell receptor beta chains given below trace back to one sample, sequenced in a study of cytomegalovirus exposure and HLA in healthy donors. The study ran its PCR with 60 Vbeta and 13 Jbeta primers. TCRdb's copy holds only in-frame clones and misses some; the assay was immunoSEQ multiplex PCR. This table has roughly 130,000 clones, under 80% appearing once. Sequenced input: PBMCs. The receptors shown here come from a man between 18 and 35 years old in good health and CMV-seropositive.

CDR3 nucleotide sequence: TGCGCCAGCAGCTTGGGCGTTAGTGGCAATCAGCCCCAGCATTTT. Translation gives CASSLGVSGNQPQHF. This chain links TRBV5-1 with TRBJ1-5; D ambiguous. Germline assignment: CDR1 SGHRS and CDR2 YFSETQ. The CDR3 spans 15 residues. V lost 0 bases and J lost 2, with 9 bases in between.

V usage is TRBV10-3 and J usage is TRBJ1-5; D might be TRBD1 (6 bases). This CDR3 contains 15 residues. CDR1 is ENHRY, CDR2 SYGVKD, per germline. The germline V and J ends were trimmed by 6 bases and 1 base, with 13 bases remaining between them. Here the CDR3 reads CAIRGDKASNQPQHF. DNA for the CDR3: TGTGCCATCAGAGGGGACAAAGCGAGCAATCAGCCCCAGCATTTT.

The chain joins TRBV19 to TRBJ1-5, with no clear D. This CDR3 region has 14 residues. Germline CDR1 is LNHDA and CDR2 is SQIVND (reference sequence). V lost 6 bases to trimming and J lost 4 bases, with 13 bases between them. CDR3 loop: CASSRGRENQPQHF. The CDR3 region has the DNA TGTGCCAGTAGCCGCGGTCGGGAGAATCAGCCCCAGCATTTT.

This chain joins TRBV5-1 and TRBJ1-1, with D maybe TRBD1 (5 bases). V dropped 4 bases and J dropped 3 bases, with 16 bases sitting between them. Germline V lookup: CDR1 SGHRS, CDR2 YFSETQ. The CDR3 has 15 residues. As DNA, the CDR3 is TGCGCCAGCAGCCCCGCGGGAGCAGGGCACACTGAAGCTTTCTTT. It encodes CASSPAGAGHTEAFF.

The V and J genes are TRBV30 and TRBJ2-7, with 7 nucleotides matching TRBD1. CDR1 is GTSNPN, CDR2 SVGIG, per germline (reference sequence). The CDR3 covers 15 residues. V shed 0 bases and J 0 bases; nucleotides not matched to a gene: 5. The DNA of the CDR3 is TGTGCCTGGAGTGTACACAGGGGAAGCTCCTACGAGCAGTACTTC. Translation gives CAWSVHRGSSYEQYF.

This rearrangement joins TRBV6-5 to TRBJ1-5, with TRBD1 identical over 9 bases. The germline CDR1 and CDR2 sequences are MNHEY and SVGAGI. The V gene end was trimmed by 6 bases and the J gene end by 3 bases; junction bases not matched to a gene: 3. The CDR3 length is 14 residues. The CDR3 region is CASSWTGVNQPQHF. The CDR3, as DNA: TGTGCCAGCAGCTGGACAGGGGTCAATCAGCCCCAGCATTTT.

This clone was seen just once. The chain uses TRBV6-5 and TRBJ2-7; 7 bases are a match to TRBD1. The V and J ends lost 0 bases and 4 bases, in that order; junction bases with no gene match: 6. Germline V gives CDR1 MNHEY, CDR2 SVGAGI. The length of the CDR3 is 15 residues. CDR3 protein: CASSYSTTGLYEQYF. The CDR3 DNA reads TGTGCCAGCAGTTACTCGACGACAGGGTTATACGAGCAGTACTTC.

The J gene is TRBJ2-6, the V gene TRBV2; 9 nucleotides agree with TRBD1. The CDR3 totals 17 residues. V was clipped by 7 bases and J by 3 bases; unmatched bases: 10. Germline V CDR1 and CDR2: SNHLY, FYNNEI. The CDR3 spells CASTTGQGRGGANVLTF. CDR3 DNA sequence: TGTGCCAGCACGACGGGACAGGGTCGAGGTGGGGCCAACGTCCTGACTTTC.

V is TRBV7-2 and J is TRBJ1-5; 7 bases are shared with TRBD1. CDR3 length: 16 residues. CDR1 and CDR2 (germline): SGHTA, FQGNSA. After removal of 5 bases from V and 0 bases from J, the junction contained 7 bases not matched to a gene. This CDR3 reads CASSIRDRVSNQPQHF. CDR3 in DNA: TGTGCCAGCAGCATCCGGGACAGAGTTAGCAATCAGCCCCAGCATTTT. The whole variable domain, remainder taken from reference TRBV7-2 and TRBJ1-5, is GAGVSQSPSNKVTEKGKDVELRCDPISGHTALYWYRQSLGQGLEFLIYFQGNSAPDKSGLPSDRFSAERTGGSVSTLTIQRTQQEDSAVYLCASSIRDRVSNQPQHFGDGTRLSIL.

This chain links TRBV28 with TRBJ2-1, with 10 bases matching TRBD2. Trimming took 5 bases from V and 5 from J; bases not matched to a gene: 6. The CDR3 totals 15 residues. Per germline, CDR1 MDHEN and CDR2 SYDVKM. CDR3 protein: CASSLGGTSDNEQFF. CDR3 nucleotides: TGTGCCAGCAGTCTAGGAGGGACTAGCGACAATGAGCAGTTCTTC.

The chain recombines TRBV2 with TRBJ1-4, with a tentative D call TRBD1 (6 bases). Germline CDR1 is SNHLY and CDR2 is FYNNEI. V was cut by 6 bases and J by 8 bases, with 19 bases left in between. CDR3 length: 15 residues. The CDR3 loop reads CASRKMGGREEKLFF. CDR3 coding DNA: TGTGCCAGCAGGAAAATGGGGGGGCGGGAGGAAAAACTGTTTTTT.

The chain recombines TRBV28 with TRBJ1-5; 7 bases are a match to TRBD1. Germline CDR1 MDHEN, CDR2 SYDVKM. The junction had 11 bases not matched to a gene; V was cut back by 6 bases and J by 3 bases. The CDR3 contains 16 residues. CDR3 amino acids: CASRVEDRRYNQPQHF. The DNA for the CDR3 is TGTGCCAGCAGAGTCGAGGACAGGAGATACAATCAGCCCCAGCATTTT.

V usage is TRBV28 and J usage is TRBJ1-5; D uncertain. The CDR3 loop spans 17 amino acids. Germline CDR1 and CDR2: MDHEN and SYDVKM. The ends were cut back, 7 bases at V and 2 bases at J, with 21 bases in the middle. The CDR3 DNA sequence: TGTGCCAGCACCTTGCCTCGGGGAGGAAGAGGCAATCAGCCCCAGCATTTT. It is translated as CASTLPRGGRGNQPQHF.

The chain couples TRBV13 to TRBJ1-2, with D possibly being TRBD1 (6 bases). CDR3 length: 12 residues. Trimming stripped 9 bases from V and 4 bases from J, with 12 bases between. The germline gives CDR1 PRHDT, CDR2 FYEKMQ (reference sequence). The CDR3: CASSDSGYGYTF. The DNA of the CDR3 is TGTGCCAGTTCGGACAGCGGCTATGGCTACACCTTC. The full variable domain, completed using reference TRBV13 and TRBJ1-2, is AAGVIQSPRHLIKEKRETATLKCYPIPRHDTVYWYQQGPGQDPQFLISFYEKMQSDKGSIPDRFSAQQFSDYHSELNMSSLELGDSALYFCASSDSGYGYTFGSGTRLTVV.

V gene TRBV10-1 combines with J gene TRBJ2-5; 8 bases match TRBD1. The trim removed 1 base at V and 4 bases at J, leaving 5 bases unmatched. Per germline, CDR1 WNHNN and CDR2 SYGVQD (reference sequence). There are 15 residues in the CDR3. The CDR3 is CASSEFTGGRETQYF. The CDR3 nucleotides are TGCGCCAGCAGTGAGTTTACAGGGGGTCGAGAGACCCAGTACTTC.

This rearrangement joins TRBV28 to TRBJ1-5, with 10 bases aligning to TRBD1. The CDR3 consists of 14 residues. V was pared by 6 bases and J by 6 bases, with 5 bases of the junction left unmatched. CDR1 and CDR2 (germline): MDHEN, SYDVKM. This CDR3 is CASRLRDRGQPQHF. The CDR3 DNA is TGTGCCAGCAGACTCCGGGACAGGGGTCAGCCCCAGCATTTT.

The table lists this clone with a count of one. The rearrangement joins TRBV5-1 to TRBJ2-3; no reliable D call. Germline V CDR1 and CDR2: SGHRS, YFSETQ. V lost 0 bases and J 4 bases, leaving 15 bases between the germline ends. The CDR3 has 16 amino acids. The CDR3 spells CASSLGVAGDADTQYF. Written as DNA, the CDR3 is TGCGCCAGCAGCTTGGGGGTAGCTGGTGATGCAGATACGCAGTATTTT. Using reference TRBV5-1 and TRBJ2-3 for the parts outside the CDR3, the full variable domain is KAGVTQTPRYLIKTRGQQVTLSCSPISGHRSVSWYQQTPGQGLQFLFEYFSETQRNKGNFPGRFSGRQFSNSRSEMNVSTLELGDSALYLCASSLGVAGDADTQYFGPGTRLTVL.

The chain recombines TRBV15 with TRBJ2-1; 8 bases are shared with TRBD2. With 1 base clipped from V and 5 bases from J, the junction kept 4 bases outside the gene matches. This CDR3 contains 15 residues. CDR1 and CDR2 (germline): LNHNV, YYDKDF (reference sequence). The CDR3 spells CATSRGAGLDNEQFF. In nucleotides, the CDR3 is TGTGCCACCAGCAGAGGAGCGGGACTAGACAATGAGCAGTTCTTC.

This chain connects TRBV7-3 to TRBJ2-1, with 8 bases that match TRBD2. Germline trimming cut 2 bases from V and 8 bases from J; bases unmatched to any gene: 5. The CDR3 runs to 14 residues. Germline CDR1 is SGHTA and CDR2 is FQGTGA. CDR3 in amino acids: CASSLWTGGDEQFF. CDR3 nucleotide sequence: TGTGCCAGCAGCTTATGGACGGGGGGGGATGAGCAGTTCTTC.

The CDR3, as DNA: TGTGCCAGCAGCCAAGCGGTTGGCTTAGCGGGAGGATTCTACAATGAGCAGTTCTTC. This codes for CASSQAVGLAGGFYNEQFF. The V and J genes are TRBV14 and TRBJ2-1; 10 bases agree with TRBD2. This CDR3 is 19 amino acids long. CDR1 and CDR2 (germline): SGHDN, FVKESK. The V and J ends lost 1 base and 3 bases, in that order; junction bases with no gene match: 12.

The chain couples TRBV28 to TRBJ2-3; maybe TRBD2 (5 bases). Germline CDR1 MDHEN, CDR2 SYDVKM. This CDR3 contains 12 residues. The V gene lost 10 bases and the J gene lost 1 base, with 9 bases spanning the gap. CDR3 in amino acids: CAMSRGTDTQYF. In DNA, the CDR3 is TGTGCCATGTCGCGGGGCACAGATACGCAGTATTTT.

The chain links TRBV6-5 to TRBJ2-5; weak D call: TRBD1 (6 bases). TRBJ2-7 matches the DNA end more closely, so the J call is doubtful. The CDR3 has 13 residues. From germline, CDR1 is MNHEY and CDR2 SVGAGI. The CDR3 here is CASSYGQLYEQYF. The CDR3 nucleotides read TGTGCCAGCAGTTATGGACAGCTCTACGAGCAGTACTTC.